The present entry profiles one T cell receptor (beta chain) with its context. Its antigen is unidentified. This specimen belongs to a study of cytomegalovirus exposure and HLA in healthy donors. The CDR3 is made up of 17 amino acids. After removal of 1 base from V and 3 bases from J, the junction contained 12 bases not matched to a gene. In germline, CDR1 is GTSNPN, CDR2 SVGIG (reference sequence). Assay: immunoSEQ multiplex PCR; the TCRdb copy retains only in-frame clones and omits some. The sample holds fewer than 130,000 clones, roughly 89% seen once. Points from the study as a whole: Associated with cytomegalovirus, according to the listing, were some 180 TCR beta chains.

The sample comprised PBMCs. The receptor's source is a woman aged 18-30 years in good health and CMV-seronegative. V usage is TRBV30 and J usage is TRBJ2-5, with TRBD2 matching over 9 bases. The CDR3 here is CAWSAQEAGGFKETQYF. Written as DNA, the CDR3 is TGTGCCTGGAGTGCTCAAGAAGCGGGGGGCTTCAAAGAGACCCAGTACTTC.